Sequencing of this TCR beta chain was carried out in a study of radiotherapy plus CTLA-4 blockade in lung cancer. Looking at the study overall: Objective response was observed in about 19% of patients, and disease control in roughly 31%.

Germline lookup yields CDR1 SGHRS and CDR2 YFSETQ. Trimming removed 4 bases from V and 1 base from J; junction bases left unmatched: 9. There are 16 residues in the CDR3. The study gave focal radiation plus ipilimumab CTLA-4 blockade to patients with chemo-refractory metastatic non-small-cell lung cancer. TCRdb's copy holds only in-frame clones and misses some; the assay was immunoSEQ multiplex PCR. Among under 65,000 clones, about three quarters were seen once, and the ten largest hold roughly 2.4%. On this clone: The target antigen is unknown.

Whole-study findings and limits: Clones of tumor-derived TCRs expanded in blood after radiotherapy plus ipilimumab.

V gene TRBV5-1 combines with J gene TRBJ2-3, with 7 bases matching TRBD1. The material was peripheral blood, obtained from a patient treated with radiotherapy plus ipilimumab. This TCR came from a human donor with non-small cell lung cancer whose response to radiotherapy plus ipilimumab could not be evaluated. CDR3 sequence reads: CASSLGTARGTDTQYF. Here the CDR3 DNA reads TGCGCCAGCAGCCTCGGGACAGCCAGGGGCACAGATACGCAGTATTTT.